This record covers a single T cell receptor (beta chain). This CDR3 region has 13 residues. V lost 0 bases to trimming and J lost 6 bases, with 6 bases between them. The germline CDR1 and CDR2 sequences are SGHRS and YFSETQ. The time point was: pretreatment peripheral blood. The data belong to a study of PD-L1 blockade in urothelial cancer. Overall study context: Patients' histories included 0 to 3 prior chemotherapy regimens. Per blood sample, T cells had a median of roughly 150,000.

Using immunoSEQ multiplex PCR, the repertoire was profiled, and TCRdb retains in-frame clones only, with some absent. The table lists 45,000 to 65,000 clones, about 85% of them singletons. This receptor was obtained from a man aged 65 to 85 with urothelial cancer. The chain links TRBV5-1 to TRBJ2-2, with TRBD1 as a possible D gene (5 bases). This sample comprised PBMCs, obtained around atezolizumab (anti-PD-L1) treatment. The CDR3 nucleotides read TGCGCCAGCAGCTTGGACAGGCCCGGGGAGCTGTTTTTT. Protein: CASSLDRPGELFF.